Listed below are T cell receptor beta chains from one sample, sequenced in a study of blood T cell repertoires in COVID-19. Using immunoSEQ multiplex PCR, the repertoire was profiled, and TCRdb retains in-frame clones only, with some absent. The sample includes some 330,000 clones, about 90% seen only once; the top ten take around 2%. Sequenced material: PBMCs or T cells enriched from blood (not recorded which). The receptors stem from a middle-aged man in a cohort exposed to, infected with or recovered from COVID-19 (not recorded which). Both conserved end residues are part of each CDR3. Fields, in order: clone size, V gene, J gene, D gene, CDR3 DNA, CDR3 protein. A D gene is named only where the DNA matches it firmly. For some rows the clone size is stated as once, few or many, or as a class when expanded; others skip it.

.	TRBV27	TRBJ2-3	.	TGTGCCAGCAGTCCCGGTGGAGGCGCTAGCACAGATACGCAGTATTTT	CASSPGGGASTDTQYF
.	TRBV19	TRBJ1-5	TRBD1	TGTGCCAGTAGTATAGAATTATACTCCGGACAGGTCAATCAGCCCCAGCATTTT	CASSIELYSGQVNQPQHF
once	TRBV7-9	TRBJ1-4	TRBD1	TGTGCCAGCAGCCCGAGGGGACAGTCGCTTAATGAAAAACTGTTTTTT	CASSPRGQSLNEKLFF
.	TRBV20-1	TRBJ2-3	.	TGCAGTGCTAGTGACCAGAACACAGATACGCAGTATTTT	CSASDQNTDTQYF
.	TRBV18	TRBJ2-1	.	TGTGCCAGCTCACCCCCCGGACTCCCGTCGGATGAGCAGTTCTTC	CASSPPGLPSDEQFF
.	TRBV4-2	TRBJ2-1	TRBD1	TGTGCCAGCAGCCTCCAGGGGGAGCCCTACAATGAGCAGTTCTTC	CASSLQGEPYNEQFF
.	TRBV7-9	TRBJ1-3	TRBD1	TGTGCCAGCAGTCGGACAGGGGACTCTGGAAACACCATATATTTT	CASSRTGDSGNTIYF
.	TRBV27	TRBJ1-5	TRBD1	TGTGCCAGCAGTCCACATGGGACAGCCTTCAATCAGCCCCAGCATTTT	CASSPHGTAFNQPQHF
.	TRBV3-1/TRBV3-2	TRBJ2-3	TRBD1	TGTGCCAGCAGCCAAGGAATCCGGACAGGGCTTTCAGATACGCAGTATTTT	CASSQGIRTGLSDTQYF
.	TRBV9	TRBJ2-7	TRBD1	TGTGCCAGCAGCGGACAGGGGCCCCAGGGGGAGCAGTACTTC	CASSGQGPQGEQYF
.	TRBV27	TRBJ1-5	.	TGTGCCAGCAGTTCAGGGATAGGCGGCAATCAGCCCCAGCATTTT	CASSSGIGGNQPQHF
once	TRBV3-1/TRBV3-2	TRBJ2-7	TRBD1	TGTGCCAGCAGCCAACCCCGGACAGGGAGGAACGAGCAGTACTTC	CASSQPRTGRNEQYF
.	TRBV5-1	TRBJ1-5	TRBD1	TGCGCCAGCAGCTTAGCACAGGGGGGCCAGCCCCAGCATTTT	CASSLAQGGQPQHF
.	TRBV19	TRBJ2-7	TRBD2	TGTGCCAGTAGTACCCAGGGACTAGTGGCGTCCTACGAGCAGTACTTC	CASSTQGLVASYEQYF
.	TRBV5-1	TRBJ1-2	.	TGCGCCAGCAGCTCAGGACAGCCAAACTATGGCTACACCTTC	CASSSGQPNYGYTF
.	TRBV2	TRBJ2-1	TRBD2	TGTGCCAGCCGGGGGACTAGCCTGTTCTTC	CASRGTSLFF
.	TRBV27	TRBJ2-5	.	TGTGCCAGCAGTTCACCTCTCGTCGGGACCCAGTACTTC	CASSSPLVGTQYF
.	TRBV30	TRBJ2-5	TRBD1	TGTGCCTGGAGTAGGCAGGGGGCGCGAGAGACCCAGTACTTC	CAWSRQGARETQYF
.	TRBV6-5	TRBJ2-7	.	TGTGCCAGCATCGGGGACTACGAGCAGTACTTC	CASIGDYEQYF
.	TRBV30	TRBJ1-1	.	TGTGCCTGGAGTGTGGGCGGGAAAGCTTTCTTT	CAWSVGGKAFF
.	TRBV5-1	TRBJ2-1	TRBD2	TGCGCCAGCAGCTTGAAAACTAGCGGCTACAATGAGCAGTTCTTC	CASSLKTSGYNEQFF
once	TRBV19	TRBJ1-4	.	TGTGCCAGTACCAAGCCAGGGTCTTCTAATGAAAAACTGTTTTTT	CASTKPGSSNEKLFF
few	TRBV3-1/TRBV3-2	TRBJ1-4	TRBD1	TGTGCCAGCAGCCAACTCGACAGGGGGGGGGAAAAACTGTTTTTT	CASSQLDRGGEKLFF
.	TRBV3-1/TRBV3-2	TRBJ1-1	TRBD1	TGTGCCAGCAGCCATCGCAGGGGGCGAACTGAAGCTTTCTTT	CASSHRRGRTEAFF
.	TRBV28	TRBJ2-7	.	TGTGCCAGCAGTTTGAATACGTGGAGGATCCCCTACGAGCAGTACTTC	CASSLNTWRIPYEQYF
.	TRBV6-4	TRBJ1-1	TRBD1	TGTGCCAGCAGCCCGGGACAGGCGAACACTGAAGCTTTCTTT	CASSPGQANTEAFF
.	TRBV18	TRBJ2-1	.	TGTGCCAGCTCACCACGACAGGAGTGGCAATACAATGAGCAGTTCTTC	CASSPRQEWQYNEQFF
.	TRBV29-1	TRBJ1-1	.	TGCAGCGTTGTCGGGGGTTTGGCTTTCTTT	CSVVGGLAFF
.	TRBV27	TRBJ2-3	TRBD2	TGTGCCAGCAGTTTCACTAGCGGGAGGTCGGCACGATACACAGATACGCAGTATTTT	CASSFTSGRSARYTDTQYF
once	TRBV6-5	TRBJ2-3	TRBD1	TGTGCCAGCAGCCGGGACAGGGGCACAGATACGCAGTATTTT	CASSRDRGTDTQYF
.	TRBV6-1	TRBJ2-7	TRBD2	TGTGCCAGCAGTGAAACGGGAGCGGGAGTTGACGAGCAGTACTTC	CASSETGAGVDEQYF
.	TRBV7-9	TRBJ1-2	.	TGTGCCAGCAGCCGGCTGGGACTCCCAAAGGCAGATGGCTACACCTTC	CASSRLGLPKADGYTF
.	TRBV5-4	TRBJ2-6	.	TGTGCCAGCGGGCTTTCTGGGGCCAACGTCCTGACTTTC	CASGLSGANVLTF
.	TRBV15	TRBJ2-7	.	TGTGCCACCAGCAGAGGGAGTTCGTCCTACGAGCAGTACTTC	CATSRGSSSYEQYF
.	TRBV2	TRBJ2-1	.	TGTGCCAGCAGTGAGCGGGTGAGCTCCTACAATGAGCAGTTCTTC	CASSERVSSYNEQFF
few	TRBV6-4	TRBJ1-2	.	TGTGCCAGCAGTCAAGAGCCAGGTCCGGTCTATGGCTACACCTTC	CASSQEPGPVYGYTF
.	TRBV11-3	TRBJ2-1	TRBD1	TGTGCCAGCAGCCTGCGACAGGGCTCTTACAATGAGCAGTTCTTC	CASSLRQGSYNEQFF